This is a list of T cell receptor beta chains from one sample in a study of T cell repertoires in cytomegalovirus infection. MiXCR, applied by TCRdb to the reads, yields one record per CDR3 protein. This table holds roughly 76,000 distinct CDR3 sequences, less than 4.5% found once. Specimen: PBMCs. Receptors were obtained from a human donor in good health (CMV status not recorded). Some clones in this sample may be carry-over from other donors' samples. Each CDR3 is given with its conserved first and last residue. The order of the fields is J gene, CDR3 length, D gene, clone size, V gene, CDR3 protein, CDR3 DNA. A D gene is named only where the DNA matches it firmly. Clone size is given as once, few, many, or a class for an expanded clone.

TRBJ1-5 17 NA many TRBV6-2/TRBV6-3 CASGRPDGSQYNQPQHF TGTGCCAGCGGTCGACCGGACGGATCCCAGTACAATCAGCCCCAGCATTTT
TRBJ2-1 11 NA many TRBV7-2 CASSLEDEQFF TGTGCCAGCAGCTTAGAAGATGAGCAGTTCTTC
TRBJ2-7 14 TRBD1 many TRBV5-4 CASSSGTASYEQYF TGTGCCAGCAGCTCCGGGACAGCCTCCTACGAGCAGTACTTC
TRBJ2-1 16 NA many TRBV7-2 CASSLIFETGSNEQFF TGTGCCAGCAGCTTAATTTTTGAGACAGGTTCCAATGAGCAGTTCTTC
TRBJ2-7 16 TRBD1 many TRBV7-8 CASSRRVGTGHYEQYF TGTGCCAGCAGCCGTAGGGTCGGGACAGGGCACTACGAGCAGTACTTC
TRBJ2-7 14 NA many TRBV7-9 CASSDRTEPTEQYF TGTGCCAGCAGCGACAGGACGGAGCCTACCGAGCAGTACTTC
TRBJ2-5 14 TRBD2 many TRBV28 CATRTSGSRETQYF TGTGCCACCAGGACTAGCGGGTCCCGGGAGACCCAGTACTTC
TRBJ2-2 16 TRBD1 many TRBV5-8 CASSVSTGDLTGELFF TGTGCCAGCAGCGTTTCGACAGGGGACCTCACCGGGGAGCTGTTTTTT
TRBJ2-3 15 NA many TRBV11-3 CASSPGGGPTDTQYF TGTGCCAGCAGCCCAGGGGGGGGTCCCACAGATACGCAGTATTTT
TRBJ2-7 14 NA many TRBV6-2/TRBV6-3 CASSPPTRPYEQYF TGTGCCAGCAGTCCCCCGACACGTCCCTACGAGCAGTACTTC
TRBJ1-2 16 TRBD1 many TRBV7-2 CASSFFALGTGEGYTF TGTGCCAGCAGCTTTTTCGCGCTCGGGACAGGAGAAGGCTACACCTTC
TRBJ2-3 11 NA many TRBV7-6 CASRNTDTQYF TGTGCCAGCCGGAACACAGATACGCAGTATTTT
TRBJ2-1 16 NA many TRBV7-9 CASSRTESATDNEQFF TGTGCCAGCAGCCGAACGGAGTCAGCAACCGACAATGAGCAGTTCTTC
TRBJ2-3 14 NA many TRBV29-1 CSVEKGNPGNSQYF TGCAGCGTTGAGAAGGGCAACCCCGGCAATTCGCAGTATTTT
TRBJ2-1 16 NA many TRBV4-3 CASSQGSLVFFNEQFF TGCGCCAGCAGCCAAGGAAGCCTGGTTTTTTTCAATGAGCAGTTCTTC
TRBJ1-6 18 TRBD1 many TRBV7-8 CASRAGWTGSSYNSPLHF TGTGCCAGCCGGGCCGGATGGACAGGGAGTTCCTATAATTCACCCCTCCACTTT
TRBJ1-6 16 NA many TRBV6-2/TRBV6-3 CASTSNDPGFGSPLHF TGTGCCAGCACTTCGAACGACCCCGGTTTCGGATCACCCCTCCACTTT
TRBJ1-1 12 NA many TRBV4-2 CASSQEGFEAFF TGTGCCAGCAGCCAAGAGGGGTTTGAAGCTTTCTTT
TRBJ1-2 15 NA many TRBV4-1 CASSQEITNGYGYTF TGCGCCAGCAGCCAAGAGATTACAAACGGCTATGGCTACACCTTC
TRBJ2-7 14 NA many TRBV20-1 CSARAPSASYEQYF TGCAGTGCTAGAGCCCCATCGGCGAGCTACGAGCAGTACTTC
TRBJ1-5 14 NA many TRBV18 CASSPQGGNQPQHF TGTGCCAGCTCACCACAGGGGGGCAATCAGCCCCAGCATTTT
TRBJ1-2 13 NA many TRBV27 CASSGLGPTGYTF TGTGCCAGCAGCGGACTGGGTCCGACTGGCTACACCTTC
TRBJ1-5 14 TRBD1 many TRBV28 CAEGAGGSNQPQHF TGTGCCGAGGGGGCAGGGGGAAGCAATCAGCCCCAGCATTTT
TRBJ2-1 15 NA many TRBV7-2 CASSFLGSPYNEQFF TGTGCCAGCAGCTTCTTGGGTTCCCCCTACAATGAGCAGTTCTTC
TRBJ1-6 14 NA many TRBV28 CASTLVPGSSPLHF TGTGCCAGCACCCTGGTGCCGGGCAGTTCACCCCTCCACTTT
TRBJ1-3 11 NA many TRBV7-2 CASSFLGPIYF TGTGCCAGCAGCTTCCTGGGCCCCATATATTTT